One T cell receptor beta chain is described in this entry. This sample was included in a study of shared T cell receptors in the human thymus. Here immunoSEQ multiplex PCR was the method, and the copy in TCRdb shows in-frame clones only, minus some. The sample includes 500,000 to 550,000 clones, around three quarters of them seen just once. The length of the CDR3 is 15 residues. Germline V gene data show CDR1 as SGHDT and CDR2 as YYEEEE. V was trimmed by 0 bases and J by 0 bases, leaving 7 bases between them. This sample also belongs to another study, concerning human thymus T cells.

The specimen sequenced was thymocytes. The chain carries TRBV5-6 and TRBJ1-5, with a tentative D call TRBD1 (5 bases). The source of this sequence is a boy under two years old with a congenital heart defect. The CDR3 region is CASSLEGDSNQPQHF. The CDR3 DNA sequence: TGTGCCAGCAGCTTGGAAGGGGATAGCAATCAGCCCCAGCATTTT.